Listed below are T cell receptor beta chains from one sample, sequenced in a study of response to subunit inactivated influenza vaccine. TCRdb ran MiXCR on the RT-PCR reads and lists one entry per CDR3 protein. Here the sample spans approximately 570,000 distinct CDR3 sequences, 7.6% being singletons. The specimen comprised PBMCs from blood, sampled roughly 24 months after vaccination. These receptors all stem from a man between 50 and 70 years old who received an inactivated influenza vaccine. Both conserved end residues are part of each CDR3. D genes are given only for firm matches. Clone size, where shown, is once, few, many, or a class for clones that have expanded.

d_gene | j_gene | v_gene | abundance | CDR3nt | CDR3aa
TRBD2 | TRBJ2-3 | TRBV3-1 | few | TGTGCCAGCAGCCGGCCTAGCGGGAGAACAGATACGCAGTATTTT | CASSRPSGRTDTQYF
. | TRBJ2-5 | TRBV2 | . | TGTGCCAGCAGTGAAGGGCAATTCCGAGAGACCCAGTACTTC | CASSEGQFRETQYF
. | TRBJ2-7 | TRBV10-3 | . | TGTGCCATCAGTGAGATTTTCAGGGGCGCGGTCTACGAGCAGTACTTC | CAISEIFRGAVYEQYF
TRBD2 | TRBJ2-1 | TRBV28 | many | TGTGCCAGCAGTACCAATGCCCCTAGCGGGGGGAACAATGAGCAGTTCTTC | CASSTNAPSGGNNEQFF
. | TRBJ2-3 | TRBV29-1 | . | TGCAGCGTTGAAACCCCAGCGGAGAGCACAGATACGCAGTATTTT | CSVETPAESTDTQYF
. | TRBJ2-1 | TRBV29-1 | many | TGCAGCGTTGAAGATTACACGTCCTCCTACAATGAGCAGTTCTTC | CSVEDYTSSYNEQFF
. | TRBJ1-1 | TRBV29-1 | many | TGCAGCGTCCGTACCGGGATTGAAGCTTTCTTT | CSVRTGIEAFF
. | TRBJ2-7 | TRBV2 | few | TGTGCCAGTTGGACAGACTTTACCTACGAGCAGTACTTC | CASWTDFTYEQYF
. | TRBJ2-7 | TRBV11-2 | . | TGTGCCAGCAGCTTCAGGGTTTCCTACGAGCAGTACTTC | CASSFRVSYEQYF
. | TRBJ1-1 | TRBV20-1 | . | TGCAGTGTTGACGGCAGAGGGACTGAAGCTTTCTTT | CSVDGRGTEAFF
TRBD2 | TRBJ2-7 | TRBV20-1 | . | TGCAGTGCACCTGGTGGCGGGAGTCCCTACGAGCAGTACTTC | CSAPGGGSPYEQYF
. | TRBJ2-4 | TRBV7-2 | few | TGTGCCAGCAGCCCTGACTTAGCACAGGTTTCCATTCAGTACTTC | CASSPDLAQVSIQYF
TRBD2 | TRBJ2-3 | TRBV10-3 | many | TGTGCCATCAGCTTGGCGGGAGGGCTCACAGATACGCAGTATTTT | CAISLAGGLTDTQYF
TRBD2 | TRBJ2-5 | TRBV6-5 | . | TGTGCCAGCAGTTACTCCCCTGGACTAGCGGCAGAAGAGACCCAGTACTTC | CASSYSPGLAAEETQYF
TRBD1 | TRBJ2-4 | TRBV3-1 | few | TGTGCCAGCAGCCAAGGGACAGGGGGCTCGAACATTCAGTACTTC | CASSQGTGGSNIQYF
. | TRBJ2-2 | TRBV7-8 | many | TGTGCCAGCAGCTTAGATCGTGCGGGGGAGCTGTTTTTT | CASSLDRAGELFF
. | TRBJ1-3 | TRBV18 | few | TGTGCCAGCTCACCCGTGGACAGCTCTGGAAACACCATATATTTT | CASSPVDSSGNTIYF
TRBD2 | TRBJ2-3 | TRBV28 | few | TGTGCCAGCAGGACTAGCGGGATTGGAGATACGCAGTATTTT | CASRTSGIGDTQYF
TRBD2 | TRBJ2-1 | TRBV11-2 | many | TGTGCCAGCAGCTCTACCCGGACTAGCGGGATTGTGTTCAATGAGCAGTTCTTC | CASSSTRTSGIVFNEQFF
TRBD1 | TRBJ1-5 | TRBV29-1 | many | TGCAGCGTCCGGGACAGCCCCAATCAGCCCCAGCATTTT | CSVRDSPNQPQHF
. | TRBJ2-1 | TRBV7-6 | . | TGTGCCAGCAGCTTAGAACGAGGGAGATCCTACTATGAGCAGTTCTTC | CASSLERGRSYYEQFF
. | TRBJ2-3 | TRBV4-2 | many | TGTGCCAGCAGCCAAGACGACTACCGCACAGATACGCAGTATTTT | CASSQDDYRTDTQYF
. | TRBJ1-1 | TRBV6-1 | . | TGTGCCAGCAGATTGTGGGCAGGGTACACTGAAGCTTTCTTT | CASRLWAGYTEAFF
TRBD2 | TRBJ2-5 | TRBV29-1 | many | TGCAGCGGCTCGGGGTTAGCGGGAGTCTCGGATGGGACCCAGTACTTC | CSGSGLAGVSDGTQYF
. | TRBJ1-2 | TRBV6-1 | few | TGTGCCAGCAGGTCCTGGACTCACAACTATGGCTACACCTTC | CASRSWTHNYGYTF
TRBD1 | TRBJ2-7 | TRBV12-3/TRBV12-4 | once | TGTGCCAGCAGTCCACAGGGGGCGCGGAGCGAGCAGTACTTC | CASSPQGARSEQYF
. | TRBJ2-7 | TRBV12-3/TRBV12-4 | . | TGTGCCAGCACCCCGCAGGCTCGGGGGTACGAGCAGTACTTC | CASTPQARGYEQYF
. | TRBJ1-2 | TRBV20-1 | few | TGCAGTGCTAGGGGGTCAGGTCCCTGGGGCTACACCTTC | CSARGSGPWGYTF
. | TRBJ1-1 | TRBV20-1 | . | TGCAGTGCCCCAGATGGGGGGAGGGGGAACACTGAAGCTTTCTTT | CSAPDGGRGNTEAFF
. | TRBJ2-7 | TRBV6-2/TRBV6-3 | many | TGTGCCAGCAGTTACTCACCGGCTCGGGGACCCTCCTACGAGCAGTACTTC | CASSYSPARGPSYEQYF
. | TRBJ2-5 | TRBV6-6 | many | TGTGCCAGCAGTCCCAGTCGGGAGACCCAGTACTTC | CASSPSRETQYF
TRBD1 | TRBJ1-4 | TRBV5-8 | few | TGTGCCAGCAGCGTGGGACAGGCCTCAACTAATGAAAAACTGTTTTTT | CASSVGQASTNEKLFF
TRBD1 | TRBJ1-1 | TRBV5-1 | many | TGCGCCAGCGGACAGGGACAGAACACTGAAGCTTTCTTT | CASGQGQNTEAFF
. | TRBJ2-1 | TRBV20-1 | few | TGCAGTGCTAGAGTGCAGAGCTCCTACAATGAGCAGTTCTTC | CSARVQSSYNEQFF
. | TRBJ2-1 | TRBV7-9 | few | TGTGCCAGCAGCCTTATGGCGGGTCTGTTCTTC | CASSLMAGLFF
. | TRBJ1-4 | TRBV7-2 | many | TGTGCCAGCAGCTCCTATAATGAAAAACTGTTTTTT | CASSSYNEKLFF
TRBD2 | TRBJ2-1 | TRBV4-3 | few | TGCGCCAGCAGCCAAGTTCCCGGGACTAGCGGATACAATGAGCAGTTCTTC | CASSQVPGTSGYNEQFF
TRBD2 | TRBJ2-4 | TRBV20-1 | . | TGCAGTGCTAGAGAAGCGGGGAACATTCAGTACTTC | CSAREAGNIQYF
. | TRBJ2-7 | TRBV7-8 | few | TGTGCCAGCAGCCCTGACCCGGGACAGCAGTACTTC | CASSPDPGQQYF
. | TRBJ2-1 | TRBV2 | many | TGTGCCAGCAGTGACCTAAATGAGCAGTTCTTC | CASSDLNEQFF
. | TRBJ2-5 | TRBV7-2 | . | TGTGCCAGCAGACCGACTCTTACCTCGACCCAGTACTTC | CASRPTLTSTQYF
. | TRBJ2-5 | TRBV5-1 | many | TGCGCCAGCAGTACCGGGACACAGAAAGAGACCCAGTACTTC | CASSTGTQKETQYF
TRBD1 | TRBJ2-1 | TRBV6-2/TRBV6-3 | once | TGTGCCAGCAGGCCGGGACAGTTCCTAGATGAGCAGTTCTTC | CASRPGQFLDEQFF
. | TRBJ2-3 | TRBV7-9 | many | TGTGCCAGCAGCTTAAATCAGGGCCACACAGATACGCAGTATTTT | CASSLNQGHTDTQYF
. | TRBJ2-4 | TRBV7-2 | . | TGTGCCAGCAGCCCCGTTCCGGGGGGCTCGGGCATTCAGTACTTC | CASSPVPGGSGIQYF
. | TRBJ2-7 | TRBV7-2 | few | TGTGCCAGCAGCACCAACTCTCCGGCCGAGCAGTACTTC | CASSTNSPAEQYF